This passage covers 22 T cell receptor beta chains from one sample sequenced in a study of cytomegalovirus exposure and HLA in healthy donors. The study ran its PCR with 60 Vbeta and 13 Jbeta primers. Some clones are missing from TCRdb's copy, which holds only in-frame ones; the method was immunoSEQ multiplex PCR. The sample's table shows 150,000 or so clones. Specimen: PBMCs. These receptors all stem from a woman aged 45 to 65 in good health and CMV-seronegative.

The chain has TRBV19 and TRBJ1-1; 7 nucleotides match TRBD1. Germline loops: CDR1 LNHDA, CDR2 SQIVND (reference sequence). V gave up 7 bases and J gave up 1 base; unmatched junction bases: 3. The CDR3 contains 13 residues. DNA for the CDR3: TGTGCCAGTAAAAACAGGGGGAACACTGAAGCTTTCTTT. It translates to CASKNRGNTEAFF.

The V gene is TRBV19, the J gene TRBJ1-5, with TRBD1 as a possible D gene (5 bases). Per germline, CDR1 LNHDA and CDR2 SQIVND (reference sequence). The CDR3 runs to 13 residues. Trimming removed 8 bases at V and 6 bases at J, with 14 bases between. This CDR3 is CASSWGDVQPQHF. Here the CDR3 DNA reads TGTGCCAGTTCTTGGGGCGACGTTCAGCCCCAGCATTTT.

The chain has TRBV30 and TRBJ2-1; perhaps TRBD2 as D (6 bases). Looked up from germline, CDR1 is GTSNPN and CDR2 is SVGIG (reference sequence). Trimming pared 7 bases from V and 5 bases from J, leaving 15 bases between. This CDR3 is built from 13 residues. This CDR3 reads CAFSSGLDNEQFF. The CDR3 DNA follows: TGTGCCTTCTCTTCGGGACTTGACAATGAGCAGTTCTTC.

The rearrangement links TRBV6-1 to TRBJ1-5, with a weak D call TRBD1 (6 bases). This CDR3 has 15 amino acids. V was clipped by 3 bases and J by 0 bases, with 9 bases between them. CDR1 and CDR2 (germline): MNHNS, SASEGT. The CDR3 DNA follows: TGTGCCAGCAGTGATAGGGGGATTAGCAATCAGCCCCAGCATTTT. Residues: CASSDRGISNQPQHF.

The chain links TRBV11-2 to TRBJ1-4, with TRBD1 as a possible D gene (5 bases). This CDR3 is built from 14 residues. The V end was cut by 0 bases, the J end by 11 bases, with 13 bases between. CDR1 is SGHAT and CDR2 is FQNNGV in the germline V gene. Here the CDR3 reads CASSLERVGGKLFF. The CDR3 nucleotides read TGTGCCAGCAGCTTAGAGAGGGTTGGGGGGAAACTGTTTTTT. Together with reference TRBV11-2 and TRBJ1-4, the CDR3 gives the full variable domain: EAGVAQSPRYKIIEKRQSVAFWCNPISGHATLYWYQQILGQGPKLLIQFQNNGVVDDSQLPKDRFSAERLKGVDSTLKIQPAKLEDSAVYLCASSLERVGGKLFFGSGTQLSVL.

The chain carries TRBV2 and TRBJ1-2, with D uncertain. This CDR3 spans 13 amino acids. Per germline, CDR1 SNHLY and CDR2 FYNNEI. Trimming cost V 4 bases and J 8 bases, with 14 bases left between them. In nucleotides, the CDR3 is TGTGCCAGCAGTGCTGACGGGTTCGGGGGCTACACCTTC. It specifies CASSADGFGGYTF.

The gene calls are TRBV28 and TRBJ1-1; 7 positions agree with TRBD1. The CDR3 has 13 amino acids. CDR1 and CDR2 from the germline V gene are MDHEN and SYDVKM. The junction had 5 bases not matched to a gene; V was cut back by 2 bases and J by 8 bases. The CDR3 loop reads CASSLPTGIEAFF. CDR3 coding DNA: TGTGCCAGCAGTTTACCGACAGGGATCGAAGCTTTCTTT.

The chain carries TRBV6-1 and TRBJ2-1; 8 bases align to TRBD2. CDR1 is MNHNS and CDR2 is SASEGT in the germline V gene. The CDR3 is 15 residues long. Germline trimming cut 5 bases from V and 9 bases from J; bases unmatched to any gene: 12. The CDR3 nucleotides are TGTGCCAGCAGTCGCGGTGGGTCGGGGGGGCCTGAGCAGTTCTTC. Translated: CASSRGGSGGPEQFF.

Here the CDR3 reads CAISESEGNLYEQYF. The CDR3 nucleotides read TGTGCCATCAGTGAGTCGGAGGGAAATCTTTACGAGCAGTACTTC. The V and J genes are TRBV10-3 and TRBJ2-7; TRBD2 might be the D (6 bases). This CDR3 spans 15 amino acids. Germline-derived CDR1 and CDR2 are ENHRY and SYGVKD. Trimming cost V 0 bases and J 4 bases, with 13 bases left between them.

The CDR3 nucleotides are TGCGCCAGCAGCGGGAGACAGGGGATGAACACTGAAGCTTTCTTT. Amino acids: CASSGRQGMNTEAFF. The rearrangement uses TRBV5-1 and TRBJ1-1, with 8 positions matching TRBD1. CDR3 size: 15 residues. J lost 0 bases, V lost 4 bases, and 5 bases had no gene match. The germline CDR1 and CDR2 sequences are SGHRS and YFSETQ. The variable domain in full, with the rest retrieved from reference TRBV5-1 and TRBJ1-1, is KAGVTQTPRYLIKTRGQQVTLSCSPISGHRSVSWYQQTPGQGLQFLFEYFSETQRNKGNFPGRFSGRQFSNSRSEMNVSTLELGDSALYLCASSGRQGMNTEAFFGQGTRLTVV.

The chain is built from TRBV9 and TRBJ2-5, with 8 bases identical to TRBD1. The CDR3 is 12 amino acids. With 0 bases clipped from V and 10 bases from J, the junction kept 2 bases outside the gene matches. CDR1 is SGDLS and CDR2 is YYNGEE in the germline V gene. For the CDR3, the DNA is TGTGCCAGCAGCGTAGGACAGGGGATCCAGTACTTC. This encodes CASSVGQGIQYF.

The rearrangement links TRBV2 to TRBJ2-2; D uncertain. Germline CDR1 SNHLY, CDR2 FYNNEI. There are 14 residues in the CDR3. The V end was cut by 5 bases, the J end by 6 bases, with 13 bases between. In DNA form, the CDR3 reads TGTGCCAGCAGTTTCGAGGCCCGATCCGGGGAGCTGTTTTTT. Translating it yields CASSFEARSGELFF.

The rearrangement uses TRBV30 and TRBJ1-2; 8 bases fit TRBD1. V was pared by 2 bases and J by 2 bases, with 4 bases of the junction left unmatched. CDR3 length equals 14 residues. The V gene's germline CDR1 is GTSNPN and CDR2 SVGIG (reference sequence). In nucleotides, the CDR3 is TGTGCCTGGAGTTGGACAGGGCAGAACTATGGCTACACCTTC. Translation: CAWSWTGQNYGYTF. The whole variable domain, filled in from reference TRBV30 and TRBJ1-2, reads SQTIHQWPATLVQPVGSPLSLECTVEGTSNPNLYWYRQAAGRGLQLLFYSVGIGQISSEVPQNLSASRPQDRQFILSSKKLLLSDSGFYLCAWSWTGQNYGYTFGSGTRLTVV.

The CDR3 loop is CASRPLAGTYNEQFF. Written as DNA, the CDR3 is TGTGCCAGCAGGCCCCTAGCGGGGACCTACAATGAGCAGTTCTTC. The chain has TRBV25-1 and TRBJ2-1; 9 bases map to TRBD2. After removal of 6 bases from V and 2 bases from J, the junction contained 5 bases not matched to a gene. Germline assignment: CDR1 MGHDK and CDR2 SYGVNS. The CDR3 covers 15 residues.

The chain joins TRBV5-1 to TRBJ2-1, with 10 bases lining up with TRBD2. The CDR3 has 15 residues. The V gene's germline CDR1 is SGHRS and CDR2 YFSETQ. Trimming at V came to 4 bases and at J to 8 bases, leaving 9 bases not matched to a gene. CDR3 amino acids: CASSLERGGLHEQFF. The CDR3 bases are TGCGCCAGCAGCCTAGAGCGGGGGGGCCTTCATGAGCAGTTCTTC.

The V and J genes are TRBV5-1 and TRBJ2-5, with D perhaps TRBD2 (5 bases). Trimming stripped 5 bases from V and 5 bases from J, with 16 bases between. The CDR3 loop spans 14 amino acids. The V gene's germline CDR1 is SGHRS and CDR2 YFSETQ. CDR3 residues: CASSREPTGETQYF. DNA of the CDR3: TGCGCCAGCAGTAGAGAGCCGACGGGGGAGACCCAGTACTTC.

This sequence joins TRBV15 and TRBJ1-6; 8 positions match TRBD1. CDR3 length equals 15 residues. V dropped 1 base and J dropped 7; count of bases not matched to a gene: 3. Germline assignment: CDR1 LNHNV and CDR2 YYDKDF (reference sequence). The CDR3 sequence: CATSRVGQGNSPLHF. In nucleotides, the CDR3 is TGTGCCACCAGCAGAGTAGGACAGGGAAATTCACCCCTCCACTTT.

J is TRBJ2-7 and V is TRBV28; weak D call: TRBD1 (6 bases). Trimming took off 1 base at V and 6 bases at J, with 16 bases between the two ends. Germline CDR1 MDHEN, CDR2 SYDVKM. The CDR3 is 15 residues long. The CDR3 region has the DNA TGTGCCAGCAGTTTATTTTCGTACACAGGGACCGAGCAGTACTTC. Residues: CASSLFSYTGTEQYF.

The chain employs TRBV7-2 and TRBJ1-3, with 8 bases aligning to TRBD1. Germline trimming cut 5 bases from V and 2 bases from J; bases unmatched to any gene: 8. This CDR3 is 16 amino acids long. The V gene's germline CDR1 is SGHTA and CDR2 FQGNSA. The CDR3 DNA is TGTGCCAGCAGCGAACGGACAGGGACGGCTGGAAACACCATATATTTT. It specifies CASSERTGTAGNTIYF.

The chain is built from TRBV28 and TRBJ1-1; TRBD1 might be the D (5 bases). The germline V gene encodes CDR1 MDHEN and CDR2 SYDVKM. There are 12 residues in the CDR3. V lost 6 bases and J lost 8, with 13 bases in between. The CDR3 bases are TGTGCCAGCAGGCCCAGGGCCACGGAAGCTTTCTTT. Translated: CASRPRATEAFF.

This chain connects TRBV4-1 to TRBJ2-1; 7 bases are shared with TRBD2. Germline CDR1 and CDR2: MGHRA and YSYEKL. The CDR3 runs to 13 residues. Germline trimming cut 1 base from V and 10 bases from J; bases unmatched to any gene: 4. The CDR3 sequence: CASSQASGKEQFF. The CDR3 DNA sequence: TGCGCCAGCAGCCAAGCTAGCGGTAAAGAGCAGTTCTTC.

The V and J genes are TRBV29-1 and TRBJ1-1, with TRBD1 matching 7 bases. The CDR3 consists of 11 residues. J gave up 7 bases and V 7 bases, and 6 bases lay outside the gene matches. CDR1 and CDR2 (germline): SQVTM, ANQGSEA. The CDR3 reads CSAGQELEAFF. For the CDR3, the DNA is TGCAGCGCTGGACAGGAACTTGAAGCTTTCTTT. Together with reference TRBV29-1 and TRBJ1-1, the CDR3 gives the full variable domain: SAVISQKPSRDICQRGTSLTIQCQVDSQVTMMFWYRQQPGQSLTLIATANQGSEATYESGFVIDKFPISRPNLTFSTLTVSNMSPEDSSIYLCSAGQELEAFFGQGTRLTVV.